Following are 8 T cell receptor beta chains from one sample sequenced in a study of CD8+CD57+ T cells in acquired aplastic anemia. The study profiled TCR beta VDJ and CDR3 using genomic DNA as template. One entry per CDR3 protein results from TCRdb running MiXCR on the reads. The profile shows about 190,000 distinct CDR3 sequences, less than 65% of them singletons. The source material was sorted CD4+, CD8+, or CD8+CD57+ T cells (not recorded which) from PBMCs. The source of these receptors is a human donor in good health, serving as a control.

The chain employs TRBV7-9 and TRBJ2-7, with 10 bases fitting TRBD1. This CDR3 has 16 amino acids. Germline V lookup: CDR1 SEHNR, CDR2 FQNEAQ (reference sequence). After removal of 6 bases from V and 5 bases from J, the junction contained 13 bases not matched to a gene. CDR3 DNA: TGTGCCAGCAGTTTGCTCGGGGGACAGGGGAGTGACGAGCAGTACTTC. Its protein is CASSLLGGQGSDEQYF.

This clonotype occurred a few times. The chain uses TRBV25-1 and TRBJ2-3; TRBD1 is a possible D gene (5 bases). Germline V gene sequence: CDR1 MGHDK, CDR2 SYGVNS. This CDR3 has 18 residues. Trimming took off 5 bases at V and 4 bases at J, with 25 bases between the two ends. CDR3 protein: CASSSPLDRQGLPDTQYF. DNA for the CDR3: TGTGCCAGCAGTTCCCCGTTGGATCGGCAGGGCCTCCCAGATACGCAGTATTTT.

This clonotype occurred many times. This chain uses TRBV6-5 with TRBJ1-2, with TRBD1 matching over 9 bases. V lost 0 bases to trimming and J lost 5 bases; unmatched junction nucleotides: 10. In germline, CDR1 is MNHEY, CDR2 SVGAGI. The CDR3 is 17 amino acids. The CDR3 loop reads CASSYSFGQGSVYGYTF. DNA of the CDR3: TGTGCCAGCAGTTACTCGTTCGGACAGGGGTCCGTTTATGGCTACACCTTC.

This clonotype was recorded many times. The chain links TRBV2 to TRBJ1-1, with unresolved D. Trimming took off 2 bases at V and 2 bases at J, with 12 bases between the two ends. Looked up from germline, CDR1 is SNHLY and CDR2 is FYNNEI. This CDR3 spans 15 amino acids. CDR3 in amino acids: CASSEQGPSNTEAFF. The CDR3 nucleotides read TGTGCCAGCAGTGAACAAGGACCAAGTAACACTGAAGCTTTCTTT.

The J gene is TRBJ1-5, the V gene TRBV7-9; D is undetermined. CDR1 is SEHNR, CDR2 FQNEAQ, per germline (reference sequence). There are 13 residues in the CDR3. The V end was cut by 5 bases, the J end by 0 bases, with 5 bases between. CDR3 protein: CASSPNSNQPQHF. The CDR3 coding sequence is TGTGCCAGCAGCCCTAATAGCAATCAGCCCCAGCATTTT.

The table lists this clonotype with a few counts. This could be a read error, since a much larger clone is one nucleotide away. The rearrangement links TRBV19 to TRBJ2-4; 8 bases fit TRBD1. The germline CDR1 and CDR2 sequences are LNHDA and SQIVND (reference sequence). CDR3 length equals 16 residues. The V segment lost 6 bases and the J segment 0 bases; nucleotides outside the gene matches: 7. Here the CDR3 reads CASSWTGSIAKNIQYF. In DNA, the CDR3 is TGTGCCAGTAGCTGGACAGGGAGTATAGCCAAAAACATTCAGTACTTC. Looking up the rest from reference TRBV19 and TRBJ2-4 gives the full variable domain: DGGITQSPKYLFRKEGQNVTLSCEQNLNHDAMYWYRQDPGQGLRLIYYSQIVNDFQKGDIAEGYSVSREKKESFPLTVTSAQKNPTAFYLCASSWTGSIAKNIQYFGAGTRLSVL.

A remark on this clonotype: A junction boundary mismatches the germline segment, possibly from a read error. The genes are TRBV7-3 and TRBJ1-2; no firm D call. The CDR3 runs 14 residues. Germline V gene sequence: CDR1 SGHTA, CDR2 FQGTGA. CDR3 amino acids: CASSRSSGDYGYTF. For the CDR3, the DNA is TGCGCCAGCAGCCGAAGCTCGGGAGACTATGGCTACACCTTC. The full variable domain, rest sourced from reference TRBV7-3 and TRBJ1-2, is GAGVSQTPSNKVTEKGKYVELRCDPISGHTALYWYRQSLGQGPEFLIYFQGTGAADDSGLPNDRFFAVRPEGSVSTLKIQRTERGDSAVYLCASSRSSGDYGYTFGSGTRLTVV.

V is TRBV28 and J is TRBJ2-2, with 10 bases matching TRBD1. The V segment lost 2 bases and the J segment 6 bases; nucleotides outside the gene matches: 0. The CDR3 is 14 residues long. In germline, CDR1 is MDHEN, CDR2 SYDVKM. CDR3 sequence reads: CASSLGQGAGELFF. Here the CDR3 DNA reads TGTGCCAGCAGTTTAGGACAGGGGGCCGGGGAGCTGTTTTTT.